A single sample is the source of the 8 T cell receptor beta chains below, sequenced in a study of CD8 T cells in ankylosing spondylitis. TCRdb itself ran the 5' RACE reads through MiXCR, one entry per CDR3 protein. This sample carries roughly 250,000 distinct CDR3 sequences, roughly a tenth of them seen once, and the ten largest clones take 2.6%. The sequenced sample was blood, either unsorted or a sorted T cell fraction (not recorded which). These receptors were taken from a male donor with ankylosing spondylitis or in good health (not recorded which).

This clonotype was observed a handful of times. J is TRBJ2-7 and V is TRBV7-2, with 11 bases lining up with TRBD2. Trimming at V came to 5 bases and at J to 2 bases, leaving 8 bases not matched to a gene. CDR3 size: 16 residues. Germline V CDR1 and CDR2: SGHTA, FQGNSA. The DNA of the CDR3 is TGTGCCAGCAGCCCGCGACTAGCGGGGATGCCCTACGAGCAGTACTTC. As protein: CASSPRLAGMPYEQYF.

This clonotype was seen only a few times. The V and J genes are TRBV30 and TRBJ2-7; possible D gene TRBD1, 6 bases. Germline V gene sequence: CDR1 GTSNPN, CDR2 SVGIG (reference sequence). V was clipped by 0 bases and J by 4 bases, with 13 bases between them. The CDR3 runs to 14 residues. The CDR3 reads CAWSVAGQGYEQYF. The CDR3 nucleotides are TGTGCCTGGAGTGTGGCAGGGCAGGGGTACGAGCAGTACTTC.

V usage is TRBV4-1 and J usage is TRBJ2-3, with 10 bases identical to TRBD2. This CDR3 region has 16 residues. Germline trimming cut 4 bases from V and 2 bases from J; bases unmatched to any gene: 6. Germline V gives CDR1 MGHRA, CDR2 YSYEKL. Here the CDR3 reads CASSPLAGGFTDTQYF. The CDR3, as DNA: TGCGCCAGCAGCCCGTTAGCGGGGGGTTTCACAGATACGCAGTATTTT.

This clonotype occurred a few times. The chain carries TRBV19 and TRBJ2-1; D gene uncertain. V lost 1 base and J lost 4, with 5 bases in between. CDR3 length: 13 residues. CDR1 is LNHDA, CDR2 SQIVND, per germline (reference sequence). In DNA, the CDR3 is TGTGCCAGTAGTATAGGAGGATACAATGAGCAGTTCTTC. It translates to CASSIGGYNEQFF.

The V gene is TRBV12-3 or TRBV12-4, the J gene TRBJ2-7; D possibly matches TRBD1 or TRBD2 (5 bases each). V gave up 8 bases and J gave up 6 bases, with 20 bases separating them. The CDR3 is 14 residues long. CDR3 sequence reads: CASGSSTDYSEQYF. The CDR3 bases are TGTGCCAGCGGTTCCTCGACAGACTACAGCGAGCAGTACTTC.

This clonotype was seen ten or more times. The chain links TRBV5-6 to TRBJ2-5; D gene ambiguous. CDR1 and CDR2 from the germline V gene are SGHDT and YYEEEE. The V end was cut by 0 bases, the J end by 2 bases, with 5 bases between. The length of the CDR3 is 13 residues. The CDR3 DNA reads as TGTGCCAGCAGCTTGGGCAGACAAGAGACCCAGTACTTC. It translates to CASSLGRQETQYF.

This clonotype has at least ten counts. This chain uses TRBV5-1 with TRBJ2-1; 7 nucleotides line up with TRBD1. The ends lost 3 bases at V and 3 bases at J; junction bases unmatched: 6. Germline CDR1 is SGHRS and CDR2 is YFSETQ. The length of the CDR3 is 15 residues. The CDR3 here is CASSSTGALYNEQFF. The CDR3 DNA sequence: TGCGCCAGCAGCTCTACAGGGGCCCTCTACAATGAGCAGTTCTTC. The full variable domain, in which reference TRBV5-1 and TRBJ2-1 provide the parts outside the CDR3, is KAGVTQTPRYLIKTRGQQVTLSCSPISGHRSVSWYQQTPGQGLQFLFEYFSETQRNKGNFPGRFSGRQFSNSRSEMNVSTLELGDSALYLCASSSTGALYNEQFFGPGTRLTVL.

This clonotype was found many times. The chain joins TRBV15 to TRBJ2-7; 12 bases match TRBD1. V dropped 5 bases and J dropped 5; count of bases not matched to a gene: 4. The CDR3 sequence is 14 residues long. Germline lookup yields CDR1 LNHNV and CDR2 YYDKDF (reference sequence). The CDR3 loop is CATSGDRGRDEQYF. CDR3 DNA: TGTGCCACCAGCGGGGACAGGGGGCGAGACGAGCAGTACTTC.